This TCR beta chain was found in a study of blood T cells in healthy people across ages. The study's findings and limits: Considered underestimates were the diversity estimates obtained from one million T cells.

In each sample, at least 7 million PBMCs were isolated. Alongside a J-beta primer mix, a sample-barcoded 5' primer served in a second PCR lasting roughly 7 to 11 cycles. TCRdb processed the 5' RACE reads anew with MiXCR; each CDR3 protein has one entry. The sample gives 900,000 to 950,000 distinct CDR3 sequences, about 27% of which show up once; more than 8.5% is in the top ten. In the case of this clonotype: Its target is not known. A read error is possible here, since a much larger clone lies one base away.

These records were also assigned to another study, of T cells of mothers and their children.

The clonotype comes from a woman between 35 and 50 years old in good health. The sample was blood.

Here the CDR3 DNA reads TGCGCCAGCAGCCTCTGGGACGGATCCTACGAGCGGTACTTC. Its translation: CASSLWDGSYERYF. This sequence joins TRBV4-3 and TRBJ2-4; either TRBD1 or TRBD2 may supply D (5 bases each). Trimming removed 4 bases at V and 15 bases at J, with 22 bases between. Germline assignment: CDR1 LGHNA and CDR2 YSLEER. CDR3 length equals 14 residues.